The clone carrying this T cell receptor (beta chain) appeared once. This record comes from a study of shared clonotypes between healthy human individuals. Using approximately 200 ng DNA, around 30,000 T cell genomes, the sorted-subset replicate PCRs were run. This table comes from immunoSEQ multiplex PCR, and its TCRdb copy is limited to in-frame clones, with some not included. The sample holds roughly 2.1 million clones, about 92% seen once. V shed 7 bases and J 4 bases; nucleotides not matched to a gene: 16. This CDR3 is 17 amino acids long. Germline V CDR1 and CDR2: MDHEN, SYDVKM. CD45RO-negative cells were positively selected for CCR7, leaving out terminally differentiated effector memory CD45RA+ cells.

The sequenced sample was naive CD8+ T cells from PBMCs. This chain connects TRBV28 to TRBJ2-5; 9 nucleotides agree with TRBD2. The source is a man aged 18 to 29 in good health. Some clones in this sample may be carry-over from other donors' samples. The CDR3 loop reads CASTPWASGISRETQYF. In DNA form, the CDR3 reads TGTGCCAGCACCCCATGGGCTAGCGGGATTTCTAGAGAGACCCAGTACTTC.